This T cell receptor (beta chain) stems from a study of blood T cell repertoires in COVID-19. Patients from Seattle were sampled longitudinally, starting during active infection. Clones were sequenced by immunoSEQ multiplex PCR, and TCRdb holds only the in-frame ones, with some missing. The sample lists roughly 200,000 clones; around 79% were seen once. CDR1 is SQVTM and CDR2 is ANQGSEA in the germline V gene. The CDR3 extends over 12 amino acids. With 3 bases removed from V and 1 base from J, the gap between germline ends came to 6 bases. The sequencing sample was made of peripheral blood. The clonotype originates from a woman aged 40-49 years with COVID-19, enrolled during active disease. This chain connects TRBV29-1 to TRBJ1-2; the D is unclear. The CDR3 nucleotides are TGCAGCGTTGAGGGCAGTAACTATGGCTACACCTTC. It is translated as CSVEGSNYGYTF.